A single sample gave rise to the 17 T cell receptor beta chains below, sequenced in a study of identical twins. Via MiXCR, TCRdb re-called the 5' RACE reads, giving one row per CDR3 protein. The sample holds 450,000 or so distinct CDR3 sequences, 11% to 15% seen once. In addition, the sample was reused for a study of yellow fever vaccine responses in identical twins.

The sequenced material came from CD4+ T cells sorted from blood. The receptors stem from a woman younger than 35 in good health.

The table lists this clonotype with a few counts. CDR3 coding DNA: TGTGCCAGCAGTGATCCCGGGGAGCTGTTTTTT. Its protein product is CASSDPGELFF. The V and J genes are TRBV2 and TRBJ2-2; unclear D gene. This CDR3 region has 11 residues. Trimming took 3 bases from V and 6 from J, leaving 2 bases between them. Looked up from germline, CDR1 is SNHLY and CDR2 is FYNNEI.

V is TRBV5-1 and J is TRBJ2-7; D not resolved. Trimming took off 3 bases at V and 6 bases at J, with 16 bases between the two ends. Germline V gives CDR1 SGHRS, CDR2 YFSETQ. This CDR3 contains 14 residues. As DNA, the CDR3 is TGCGCCAGCAGCTCCGCCAGAGCCCCCCTCGAGCAGTACTTC. Translated: CASSSARAPLEQYF.

The table lists this clonotype with a few counts. The V and J genes are TRBV6-5 and TRBJ2-2; TRBD2 agrees at 8 bases. J gave up 3 bases and V 10 bases, and 1 base lay outside the gene matches. This CDR3 spans 12 amino acids. Per germline, CDR1 MNHEY and CDR2 SVGAGI. CDR3 in DNA: TGTGCCATAGCGGGGTACACCGGGGAGCTGTTTTTT. It specifies CAIAGYTGELFF.

The gene calls are TRBV20-1 and TRBJ2-3, with D maybe TRBD1 (6 bases). Germline assignment: CDR1 DFQATT and CDR2 SNEGSKA (reference sequence). This CDR3 is 15 amino acids long. The V end lost 0 bases, the J end lost 4 bases, and 14 bases lay between the germline ends. CDR3 loop: CSARDQGKGADTQYF. The CDR3 DNA is TGCAGTGCTAGAGATCAGGGGAAGGGAGCAGATACGCAGTATTTT.

CDR3 in amino acids: CASSREGQGALGELFF. The CDR3 bases are TGTGCCAGCAGCAGAGAGGGCCAGGGGGCGCTCGGGGAGCTGTTTTTT. The chain uses TRBV7-9 and TRBJ2-2, with 8 bases fitting TRBD1. This CDR3 is built from 16 residues. The V and J ends lost 5 bases and 7 bases, in that order; junction bases with no gene match: 12. Germline V gene data show CDR1 as SEHNR and CDR2 as FQNEAQ (reference sequence).

This clonotype showed up just a few times. The chain is built from TRBV29-1 and TRBJ1-1, with unresolved D. This CDR3 has 10 residues. The germline V gene has CDR1 SQVTM and CDR2 ANQGSEA. With 7 bases removed from V and 2 bases from J, the gap between germline ends came to 5 bases. The CDR3 region has the DNA TGCAGCGGATCAAACACTGAAGCTTTCTTT. Residues: CSGSNTEAFF.

This clonotype has more than one count but fewer than ten. This chain joins TRBV5-1 and TRBJ2-3, with no clear D. CDR1 is SGHRS and CDR2 is YFSETQ in the germline V gene. The CDR3 extends over 14 amino acids. V dropped 3 bases and J dropped 4 bases, with 12 bases sitting between them. CDR3 bases: TGCGCCAGCAGCTCACGACGAGCAGCAGATACGCAGTATTTT. Protein sequence: CASSSRRAADTQYF.

The chain combines TRBV6-2 or TRBV6-3 with TRBJ1-1, with 7 nucleotides matching TRBD1. This CDR3 region has 14 residues. The germline V gene has CDR1 MNHEY and CDR2 SVGEGT. Trimming at V came to 0 bases and at J to 10 bases, leaving 8 bases not matched to a gene. The CDR3 region is CASSYSGKGARAFF. The CDR3 bases are TGTGCCAGCAGTTACTCTGGGAAGGGGGCGCGAGCTTTCTTT.

This clonotype was seen repeatedly, ten times or more. Written as DNA, the CDR3 is TGTGCCAGCAGTGGACAGGTCCAAGAGACCCAGTACTTC. This codes for CASSGQVQETQYF. The chain carries TRBV2 and TRBJ2-5; tentatively, D is TRBD1 (6 bases). In germline, CDR1 is SNHLY, CDR2 FYNNEI. This CDR3 contains 13 residues. The V gene lost 4 bases and the J gene lost 1 base, with 7 bases spanning the gap.

The J gene is TRBJ2-6, the V gene TRBV6-1; TRBD1 agrees at 8 bases. J lost 0 bases, V lost 5 bases, and 9 bases had no gene match. CDR1 and CDR2 (germline): MNHNS, SASEGT. This CDR3 spans 18 amino acids. CDR3 nucleotides: TGTGCCAGCAGTCTTCGGGACAGGACTTACTCTGGGGCCAACGTCCTGACTTTC. The encoded protein is CASSLRDRTYSGANVLTF.

This CDR3 is CASRPDRGFTGELFF. As DNA, the CDR3 is TGTGCCAGCAGACCAGACAGGGGGTTTACCGGGGAGCTGTTTTTT. The chain links TRBV5-6 to TRBJ2-2; 9 bases fit TRBD1. The CDR3 is 15 amino acids. Germline values: CDR1 SGHDT, CDR2 YYEEEE. The V and J ends lost 5 bases and 5 bases, in that order; junction bases with no gene match: 7.

The table lists this clonotype with a few counts. The chain has TRBV4-3 and TRBJ2-3; a possible D gene is TRBD2 (5 bases). The CDR3 runs to 13 residues. Germline CDR1 and CDR2: LGHNA and YSLEER. Trimming removed 0 bases from V and 7 bases from J, with 8 bases in between. This CDR3 reads CASSQDPGNTQYF. The DNA of the CDR3 is TGCGCCAGCAGCCAAGATCCGGGAAATACGCAGTATTTT.

This clonotype appeared many times. The chain joins TRBV5-1 to TRBJ2-1; possible D gene TRBD2, 5 bases. Germline-derived CDR1 and CDR2 are SGHRS and YFSETQ. CDR3 length: 14 amino acids. Trimming removed 0 bases from V and 7 bases from J, with 11 bases in between. CDR3 DNA: TGCGCCAGCAGCTTGGCGTTAGGCGGGAATGAGCAGTTCTTC. It is translated as CASSLALGGNEQFF.

This chain joins TRBV6-2 or TRBV6-3 and TRBJ2-7; D perhaps matches TRBD2 (5 bases). The CDR3 is made up of 15 amino acids. Germline CDR1 MNHEY, CDR2 SVGEGT. V was pared by 5 bases and J by 5 bases, with 19 bases between. The CDR3 nucleotides are TGTGCCAGCAGTCCAATATGGGAGTCGGTCCACGAGCAGTACTTC. Translated: CASSPIWESVHEQYF.

In this sample, this clonotype turned up a few times. The CDR3 nucleotides read TGCAGCGCCACTTCGGGGACACCTAGCACAGATACGCAGTATTTT. It is translated as CSATSGTPSTDTQYF. The chain uses TRBV29-1 and TRBJ2-3, with TRBD1 as a possible D gene (6 bases). This CDR3 contains 15 residues. V lost 7 bases to trimming and J lost 0 bases, with 17 bases between them. The germline gives CDR1 SQVTM, CDR2 ANQGSEA.

This chain connects TRBV5-4 to TRBJ2-4; no clear D gene. The CDR3 has 14 amino acids. V gave up 0 bases and J gave up 0 bases, with 4 bases separating them. Germline CDR1 reads SGHNT; CDR2 reads YYREEE (reference sequence). The CDR3 loop reads CASSLEPAKNIQYF. The CDR3 DNA reads as TGTGCCAGCAGCTTGGAACCAGCCAAAAACATTCAGTACTTC.

Concerning this clonotype: One end of the junction does not line up with germline, which may come from a read error. The gene calls are TRBV10-3 and TRBJ2-3; D might be TRBD1 or TRBD2, each matching 7 bases. This CDR3 is 16 amino acids long. The germline CDR1 and CDR2 sequences are ENHRY and SYGVKD. The CDR3 DNA reads TGTGACATCAGCTCACAGGGGCGGGGGCGCACAGATACGCAGTATTTT. It encodes CDISSQGRGRTDTQYF.